This TCR beta chain derives from a study of shared clonotypes between healthy human individuals (dated by TCRdb to the early 2020s). Turning to the overall study: A few men and two women, aged 18 to 49 years, made up the cohort. The study deeply sequenced blood TCR repertoires of five healthy adults to estimate repertoire size and the extent of clonotype sharing between individuals. Leukapheresis yielded between about 0.94 and 9 billion PBMCs per donor. Per donor, three plates each were used for CD4 naive and CD4 memory, two for CD8 naive, and one for CD8 memory. To increase sequencing depth and limit assay-specific biases, different laboratories used diverse techniques to prepare libraries and sequence TCR repertoires.

Points the paper makes about the study in general: Pairwise subsampling indicated that sequencing depth was expected to affect the degree of clonotype sharing among donors. Compared with non-shared clonotypes, clonotypes shared by all four sorted-subset donors had higher generation probabilities. Sharing across a few donors was observed for approximately 5% of naive CD4, over 3% of naive CD8, roughly 2.4% of memory CD4, and roughly 0.4% of memory CD8 clonotypes. The genetic and exposure-history diversity represented was limited by the small number of donors. Larger estimated clonotype richness was generally found for naive subsets than for memory subsets. Only blood was sampled, and tissue TCR repertoires likely differ from those in blood. Incomplete sequencing was indicated by rarefaction of sorted-subset datasets, despite the large sequencing depth.

Details on this clone: Its antigen target is currently unknown. Base qualities were left out, and no much larger clone turns up one base away.

The donors were healthy, HIV-negative adults who had no recently reported acute infections or vaccinations. Every donor was a Caucasian adult living in Nashville, Tennessee, USA. CD4+ T cells were enriched by magnetic negative selection; naive cells were then positively selected on CD45RA, and the negative fraction formed the memory subset. Blood was obtained by leukapheresis, after which PBMCs were separated by Ficoll-Histopaque density gradient centrifugation and cryopreserved in liquid nitrogen vapor phase. Purity and quantity of every magnetically sorted T cell population were checked by analytical flow cytometry. Each sorted fraction had its genomic DNA isolated and then quantified by UV absorbance on a Nanodrop 2000c. Using the deep immunoSEQ assay, TCR CDR3 regions were amplified from genomic DNA by multiplex PCR. Genomic DNA extracted from each cell subset was distributed evenly over all wells of several immunoSEQ 96-well plates, and each plate served as one replicate. Each replicate PCR for sorted subsets received around 0.2 ug genomic DNA, equal to roughly 30,000 T cell genomes. Purified libraries were quantified with a Qubit 3.0 fluorometer, sized on a Bioanalyzer 2100, and re-quantified with the KAPA Library Quantification kit. A separate single-read 150-cycle Illumina NextSeq 550 flow cell was used to sequence each immunoSEQ 96-well plate. On the study's bioinformatics: Because the immunoSEQ output included only junctional sequences and no quality scores, the filtering could not be the same as the filtering used for full-length reads. To assign V/J genes and CDR3, sequences were annotated using PyIR, a Python wrapper for IgBLAST v1.9, with IMGT germline references. Reads with weak V/J assignments (E-value above 1e-6), missing CDR3, stop codons, out-of-frame junctions, or ambiguous translated residues were removed. V3J clonotypes were defined by identical inferred V gene, J gene, and CDR3 amino acid sequence. To compute the percentage overlap between repertoires, the number of shared unique clonotypes was divided by the size of the smaller repertoire. Repertoire richness was assessed with RTK rarefaction, the Chao1 estimator, and Recon v2.1 estimates of unobserved clonotypes. For all TCRbeta clonotypes obtained by the gDNA method from a handful of donors, generation probabilities were computed with OLGA. TCRdb provides this immuneACCESS table in a form limited to in-frame rearrangements. Some clones are lacking; in checked studies, under half of them reflect an unresolved V gene, and why the rest are absent is not known. V and J calls and clone size follow that table, whereas D and trimming were derived from the DNA. Within this sample are under 750,000 clones, with approximately 72% of them counted one time only. The ten largest clones add up to approximately 1.7% of the sample.

This TCR was sampled from a woman aged 25 to 39 in good health. Sequenced input: memory CD4+ T cells sorted from blood. In light of the paper, this sample's cell subset or site label describes: CD45RA-negative fraction.

The CDR3 has the sequence CASSEDPLDEQFF. The nucleotides read TGTGCCAGCAGCGAAGACCCCTTGGATGAGCAGTTCTTC. The rearrangement joined TRBV7-9 to TRBJ2-1, with no reliable assignment of the D segment. The CDR3 measures 13 amino acids from cysteine to phenylalanine. Solely the CDR3 DNA is kept, with 39 bases framed from the first base. Taken from the germline V gene (reference sequence), the CDR1 and CDR2 loops are SEHNR and FQNEAQ. V is reduced by 5 bases and J by 8 bases, leaving a spacing of 13 bases between them. Extended through the reference TRBV7-9 and TRBJ2-1 proteins, this CDR3 yields the full variable domain: DTGVSQNPRHKITKRGQNVTFRCDPISEHNRLYWYRQTLGQGPEFLTYFQNEAQLEKSRLLSDRFSAERPKGSFSTLEIQRTEQGDSAMYLCASSEDPLDEQFFGPGTRLTVL.